The 18 T cell receptor beta chains listed next were all sequenced from one sample in a study of blood T cell repertoires in COVID-19. TCRdb's copy holds only in-frame clones and misses some; the assay was immunoSEQ multiplex PCR. In the table there are a few hundred thousand clones, approximately 84% of which are singletons. The sequencing sample was made of peripheral blood. The source is a woman aged 25 to 45 who had recovered from COVID-19.

V and J are TRBV27 and TRBJ2-3; 12 bases are a match to TRBD2. The length of the CDR3 is 14 residues. V trimming: 5 bases; J trimming: 10 bases; junction bases outside the gene matches: 7. Germline CDR1 reads MNHEY; CDR2 reads SMNVEV (reference sequence). DNA of the CDR3: TGTGCCAGCAGTCTGGGACTAGCGGGTACCGCGCAGTATTTT. Translated, it gives CASSLGLAGTAQYF.

This chain links TRBV4-1 with TRBJ1-5; D gene ambiguous. This CDR3 is 13 amino acids long. Trimming took off 4 bases at V and 2 bases at J, with 6 bases between the two ends. Germline V gene sequence: CDR1 MGHRA, CDR2 YSYEKL. The CDR3 nucleotides are TGCGCCAGCAGCCCCCCAGGCAATCAGCCCCAGCATTTT. This encodes CASSPPGNQPQHF.

The chain combines TRBV7-9 with TRBJ2-7; 9 positions agree with TRBD1. This CDR3 is built from 15 residues. The V gene end was trimmed by 1 base and the J gene end by 3 bases; junction bases not matched to a gene: 4. The germline gives CDR1 SEHNR, CDR2 FQNEAQ (reference sequence). CDR3: CASSLGGTGYYEQYF. CDR3 DNA sequence: TGTGCCAGCAGCTTAGGTGGGACAGGGTACTACGAGCAGTACTTC. The variable domain in full, with the rest retrieved from reference TRBV7-9 and TRBJ2-7, is DTGVSQNPRHKITKRGQNVTFRCDPISEHNRLYWYRQTLGQGPEFLTYFQNEAQLEKSRLLSDRFSAERPKGSFSTLEIQRTEQGDSAMYLCASSLGGTGYYEQYFGPGTRLTVT.

There are a few counts of this clone. This chain uses TRBV7-9 with TRBJ1-5; no firm D call. Per germline, CDR1 SEHNR and CDR2 FQNEAQ (reference sequence). The CDR3 totals 14 residues. Trimming took off 2 bases at V and 0 bases at J, with 5 bases between the two ends. CDR3 nucleotide sequence: TGTGCCAGCAGCTTATATCCTAGCAATCAGCCCCAGCATTTT. Amino acid sequence: CASSLYPSNQPQHF.

The chain links TRBV29-1 to TRBJ1-3; possibly TRBD1 for D (5 bases). Germline V CDR1 and CDR2: SQVTM, ANQGSEA. This CDR3 is built from 12 residues. V dropped 1 base and J dropped 5 bases, with 6 bases sitting between them. CDR3 in amino acids: CSVEGQRNTIYF. In nucleotides, the CDR3 is TGCAGCGTTGAAGGACAGCGAAACACCATATATTTT.

The CDR3 here is CASSPGTGGNTEAFF. The CDR3, as DNA: TGCGCCAGCAGTCCAGGTACAGGGGGCAACACTGAAGCTTTCTTT. The chain has TRBV23-1 and TRBJ1-1, with 9 bases identical to TRBD1. TRBV23-1 is marked as an open reading frame, function uncertain. The CDR3 is 15 residues long. Trimming cost V 4 bases and J 2 bases; bases outside gene matches: 5.

A few counts support this clone. The chain carries TRBV30 and TRBJ1-2, with D perhaps matching TRBD1 (5 bases). Trimming removed 1 base at V and 13 bases at J, with 16 bases between. In germline, CDR1 is GTSNPN, CDR2 SVGIG (reference sequence). This CDR3 spans 12 amino acids. This chain's CDR3 is CAWSARGGTATF. The CDR3 coding sequence is TGTGCCTGGAGTGCCCGTGGAGGGACTGCCACCTTC.

CDR3 protein: CSASGDIRNSYEQYF. CDR3 nucleotide sequence: TGCAGTGCTAGTGGGGACATCCGGAACTCCTACGAGCAGTACTTC. The chain is built from TRBV20-1 and TRBJ2-7, with D tentatively TRBD1 (6 bases). V was shortened by 3 bases and J by 0 bases, with 15 bases between the two germline ends. Germline lookup yields CDR1 DFQATT and CDR2 SNEGSKA (reference sequence). This CDR3 is built from 15 residues.

A word on this clone: The same CDR3 is also encoded by other DNA sequences in this sample. The rearrangement joins TRBV5-1 to TRBJ2-2; TRBD2 aligns across 7 bases. Germline CDR1 SGHRS, CDR2 YFSETQ. V trimming: 0 bases; J trimming: 1 base; junction bases outside the gene matches: 3. CDR3 length: 16 amino acids. CDR3 protein: CASSLGLAENTGELFF. Here the CDR3 DNA reads TGCGCCAGCAGCTTGGGGCTAGCGGAGAACACCGGGGAGCTGTTTTTT.

The chain couples TRBV28 to TRBJ2-7; 8 bases are a match to TRBD1. CDR3 length: 14 residues. CDR1 is MDHEN and CDR2 is SYDVKM in the germline V gene. V lost 6 bases and J lost 3; bases outside the gene matches: 7. CDR3 DNA sequence: TGTGCCAGCAGAGAGGACAGGGAAGTCTACGAGCAGTACTTC. Translated: CASREDREVYEQYF.

J is TRBJ1-1 and V is TRBV5-1; D might be TRBD1 (6 bases). The CDR3 spans 14 residues. V was trimmed by 3 bases and J by 1 base, leaving 10 bases between them. Germline-derived CDR1 and CDR2 are SGHRS and YFSETQ. In DNA, the CDR3 is TGCGCCAGCAGCTCGGGGGGCACGAACACTGAAGCTTTCTTT. Translating gives CASSSGGTNTEAFF.

This rearrangement joins TRBV18 to TRBJ2-5, with D tentatively TRBD2 (6 bases). Trimming took 4 bases from V and 4 from J, leaving 19 bases between them. Germline V CDR1 and CDR2: KGHSH, LQKENI. The CDR3 totals 16 residues. CDR3 in DNA: TGTGCCAGCTCACAGAACGGAGGGGAGGTTGCAGAGACCCAGTACTTC. Its protein product is CASSQNGGEVAETQYF.

V gene TRBV4-3 combines with J gene TRBJ1-5; the D gene is possibly TRBD1 (5 bases). The V gene's germline CDR1 is LGHNA and CDR2 YSLEER. The V gene lost 0 bases and the J gene lost 3 bases, with 15 bases spanning the gap. The CDR3 is 17 amino acids. This CDR3 is CASSQEFRPGNNQPQHF. CDR3 bases: TGCGCCAGCAGCCAAGAATTTAGGCCAGGGAACAATCAGCCCCAGCATTTT.

This clone was seen once. The J gene is TRBJ1-1, the V gene TRBV29-1, with a weak D call TRBD1 (5 bases). The CDR3 covers 13 residues. Trimming left V 1 base short and J 6 bases short, with 12 bases between. Looked up from germline, CDR1 is SQVTM and CDR2 is ANQGSEA. CDR3 sequence reads: CSVEGQGDAEAFF. The CDR3 nucleotides are TGCAGCGTTGAAGGTCAGGGTGACGCTGAAGCTTTCTTT. The full variable domain, rest sourced from reference TRBV29-1 and TRBJ1-1, is SAVISQKPSRDICQRGTSLTIQCQVDSQVTMMFWYRQQPGQSLTLIATANQGSEATYESGFVIDKFPISRPNLTFSTLTVSNMSPEDSSIYLCSVEGQGDAEAFFGQGTRLTVV.

V is TRBV28 and J is TRBJ2-1, with 11 bases identical to TRBD1. The CDR3 has 14 residues. Germline V CDR1 and CDR2: MDHEN, SYDVKM. The V and J ends lost 7 bases and 7 bases, in that order; junction bases with no gene match: 6. CDR3 region: CASTGDRGLNEQFF. CDR3 sequence (DNA): TGTGCCAGCACCGGGGACAGGGGGTTGAATGAGCAGTTCTTC.

The rearrangement links TRBV9 to TRBJ1-6; D not certain. This CDR3 contains 16 residues. Germline CDR1 SGDLS, CDR2 YYNGEE. Trimming pared 2 bases from V and 4 bases from J, leaving 13 bases between. As DNA, the CDR3 is TGTGCCAGCAGCGTGGGCCCCTCTTCGTATAATTCACCCCTCCACTTT. Translating it yields CASSVGPSSYNSPLHF.

The CDR3 nucleotides are TGCGCCAGCAGCCTCGACTCCGCTGGGGGCAGGACAGATACGCAGTATTTT. Translated: CASSLDSAGGRTDTQYF. V is TRBV4-3 and J is TRBJ2-3, with D perhaps TRBD1 (6 bases). Between the trimmed V and J ends, which lost 4 bases and 3 bases, there was a span of 20 bases. CDR3 size: 17 residues. The V gene's germline CDR1 is LGHNA and CDR2 YSLEER.

The genes are TRBV6-5 and TRBJ1-3; 8 bases agree with TRBD1. V was clipped by 5 bases and J by 3 bases; unmatched bases: 6. The CDR3 spans 15 residues. Per germline, CDR1 MNHEY and CDR2 SVGAGI. The CDR3 loop is CASSITGGSGNTIYF. The CDR3 DNA reads as TGTGCCAGCAGTATAACAGGGGGAAGTGGAAACACCATATATTTT.